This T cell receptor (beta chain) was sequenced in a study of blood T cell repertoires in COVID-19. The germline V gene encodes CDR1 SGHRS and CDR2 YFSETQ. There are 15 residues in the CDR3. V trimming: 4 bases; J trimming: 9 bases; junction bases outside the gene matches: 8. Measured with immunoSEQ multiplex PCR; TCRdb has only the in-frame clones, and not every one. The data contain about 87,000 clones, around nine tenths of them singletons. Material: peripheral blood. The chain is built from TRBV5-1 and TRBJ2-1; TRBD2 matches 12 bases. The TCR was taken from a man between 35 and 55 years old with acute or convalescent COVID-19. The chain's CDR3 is CASSAQTSGSLEQFF. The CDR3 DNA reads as TGCGCCAGCAGCGCTCAGACTAGCGGGAGTCTTGAGCAGTTCTTC. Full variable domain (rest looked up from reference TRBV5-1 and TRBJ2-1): KAGVTQTPRYLIKTRGQQVTLSCSPISGHRSVSWYQQTPGQGLQFLFEYFSETQRNKGNFPGRFSGRQFSNSRSEMNVSTLELGDSALYLCASSAQTSGSLEQFFGPGTRLTVL.